This T cell receptor (beta chain) originates from a study of metastatic and nonmetastatic thyroid tumors. Turning to the study itself: Peripheral blood and tumor or nodule samples from malignant and benign thyroid patients were compared. Study conclusions and caveats: In blood and tumor, TCR beta diversity was reportedly significantly higher in malignant thyroid tumors than in benign nodules.

As to this clone: What it binds is not known.

All patients were untreated before thyroid surgery. Original methodology: Using the CDR3 differences seen across clinicopathological groups, the authors built a distant-metastasis classifier for papillary thyroid cancer, which was meant to discriminate distant-metastatic patients. TCRdb reassembled clones from the PCR reads with MiXCR. The V and J calls reflect TCRdb's pipeline rather than the authors' work. The table lists over 10,000 clones, 25% to 30% of them singletons. The CDR3 runs to 16 residues. V was pared by 3 bases and J by 1 base, with 4 bases of the junction left unmatched. Germline V gives CDR1 DFQATT, CDR2 SNEGSKA (reference sequence).

This chain joins TRBV20-1 and TRBJ1-6, with 9 bases identical to TRBD1. Material for sequencing was tumor tissue. This clonotype was sampled from a female donor with papillary thyroid cancer or a benign thyroid nodule (not recorded which). Some clones in this sample may be carry-over from other donors' samples. CDR3: CSARVQGASYNSPLHF. The CDR3 DNA reads TGCAGTGCTAGGGTACAGGGGGCTTCCTATAATTCACCCCTCCACTTT.